Sequencing of this T cell receptor (beta chain) was carried out in a study of blood T cell repertoires in COVID-19. The germline gives CDR1 MNHNY, CDR2 SVGAGI (reference sequence). J gave up 8 bases and V 7 bases, and 6 bases lay outside the gene matches. The CDR3 consists of 14 residues. Some clones are missing from TCRdb's copy, which holds only in-frame ones; the method was immunoSEQ multiplex PCR. The data show some 180,000 clones, roughly 80% seen once. The TCR was taken from a woman aged 40-49 years with COVID-19, enrolled during active disease. The source material was peripheral blood. This chain uses TRBV6-6 with TRBJ1-6; 9 bases map to TRBD1. The CDR3 bases are TGTGCCAGCAAACTTCGGACAGGGGATTCACCCCTCCACTTT. The encoded protein is CASKLRTGDSPLHF.